This T cell receptor beta chain originates from a study of shared clonotypes between healthy human individuals. V lost 4 bases to trimming and J lost 1 base, with 10 bases between them. This CDR3 has 14 residues. Germline V gene data show CDR1 as SGHRS and CDR2 as YFSETQ. Produced via immunoSEQ multiplex PCR; TCRdb's table is partial and in-frame only. The sample consists of some 1.4 million clones, approximately 97% of them appearing once. Sequencing input: naive CD4+ T cells sorted from blood. Indicated subset: CD45RA+ positively selected. The clonotype comes from a man aged 25 to 40 in good health. This chain links TRBV5-1 with TRBJ2-3; D may be TRBD1 (6 bases). CDR3 in amino acids: CASSADSGTDTQYF. Here the CDR3 DNA reads TGCGCCAGCAGCGCGGACAGTGGCACAGATACGCAGTATTTT. Using reference TRBV5-1 and TRBJ2-3 for the parts outside the CDR3, the full variable domain is KAGVTQTPRYLIKTRGQQVTLSCSPISGHRSVSWYQQTPGQGLQFLFEYFSETQRNKGNFPGRFSGRQFSNSRSEMNVSTLELGDSALYLCASSADSGTDTQYFGPGTRLTVL.